Following are 19 T cell receptor beta chains from one sample sequenced in a study of type 1 and type 2 diabetes patients (dated by TCRdb to 2015 to 2016). Instrument used: Illumina MiSeq. Genomic DNA from sorted T cell subsets was used as template for TCRbeta CDR3 amplification. Multiplex PCR with 30 forward and 13 reverse primers amplified the TCRbeta CDR3 region. TCRdb reran the public reads through fastp at Q25 and MiXCR, keeping productive beta chains. Each entry merges the rows of one CDR3 protein and shows their most common DNA and genes. The sample data list 270,000 or so distinct CDR3 sequences, and roughly 50% of these were observed just once. Clones ranked in the top ten supply roughly an eighth of the sample. The sequenced material came from peripheral blood mononuclear cells (PBMCs). These TCRs come from a man younger than 35 with type 2 diabetes.

V usage is TRBV6-5 and J usage is TRBJ2-6; no clear D gene. The germline V and J ends were trimmed by 4 bases and 0 bases, with 10 bases remaining between them. Germline values: CDR1 MNHEY, CDR2 SVGAGI. CDR3 length: 16 residues. In DNA, the CDR3 is TGTGCCAGCAGTTTCGGACGGACCTCTGGGGCCAACGTCCTGACTTTC. It translates to CASSFGRTSGANVLTF.

Regarding this clonotype: Relative to the germline gene, one junction end is altered; a read error may explain this. This rearrangement joins TRBV7-7 to TRBJ2-3, with D possibly matching TRBD1 (6 bases). CDR1 and CDR2 (germline): SSHAT, FNYEAQ (reference sequence). The CDR3 consists of 14 residues. CDR3 in DNA: TGTGCTAGCAGCACTGGACAGTCAACAGATACGCAGTATTTT. Amino acids: CASSTGQSTDTQYF.

This clonotype has more than one count but fewer than ten. The chain combines TRBV24-1 with TRBJ1-2; D possibly corresponds to TRBD1 (6 bases). Germline-derived CDR1 and CDR2 are KGHDR and SFDVKD. Trimming removed 3 bases from V and 5 bases from J, with 9 bases in between. The length of the CDR3 is 13 residues. The CDR3: CATSDGGRYGYTF. In DNA, the CDR3 is TGTGCCACCAGTGATGGGGGGCGGTATGGCTACACCTTC.

The rearrangement links TRBV19 to TRBJ1-2; D not resolved. The CDR3 is 15 amino acids. The germline V gene has CDR1 LNHDA and CDR2 SQIVND (reference sequence). The ends were cut back, 3 bases at V and 8 bases at J, with 19 bases in the middle. CDR3 DNA sequence: TGTGCCAGTAGTATTTCGCGTCAAGACTATAGAGGCTACACCTTC. Translated: CASSISRQDYRGYTF.

V and J are TRBV13 and TRBJ1-2; D may be TRBD1 (5 bases). The V gene lost 0 bases and the J gene lost 8 bases, with 19 bases spanning the gap. This CDR3 contains 16 residues. Germline CDR1 is PRHDT and CDR2 is FYEKMQ (reference sequence). The CDR3 DNA follows: TGTGCCAGCAGCTTAGGCTTGGCAGGGCCCCGCCGGGGCTACACCTTC. Encoded protein: CASSLGLAGPRRGYTF.

The chain recombines TRBV9 with TRBJ2-3, with a weak D call TRBD1 (6 bases). The V end lost 4 bases, the J end lost 2 bases, and 17 bases lay between the germline ends. In germline, CDR1 is SGDLS, CDR2 YYNGEE. The CDR3 contains 16 residues. CDR3 bases: TGTGCCAGCAGCCCCCCCTACAGGGATCTCACAGATACGCAGTATTTT. It is translated as CASSPPYRDLTDTQYF.

The CDR3 coding sequence is TGTGCCACCAGCAGAGCAGGGGACGACTATGGCTACACCTTC. It translates to CATSRAGDDYGYTF. The chain carries TRBV15 and TRBJ1-2; D is perhaps TRBD1 (6 bases). Germline CDR1 is LNHNV and CDR2 is YYDKDF (reference sequence). Between the trimmed V and J ends, which lost 1 base and 3 bases, there was a span of 9 bases. CDR3 size: 14 residues. Filled out from reference TRBV15 and TRBJ1-2, the complete variable domain reads DAMVIQNPRYQVTQFGKPVTLSCSQTLNHNVMYWYQQKSSQAPKLLFHYYDKDFNNEADTPDNFQSRRPNTSFCFLDIRSPGLGDTAMYLCATSRAGDDYGYTFGSGTRLTVV.

The chain uses TRBV20-1 and TRBJ1-2, with D perhaps matching TRBD1 (5 bases). Germline loops: CDR1 DFQATT, CDR2 SNEGSKA (reference sequence). Trimming removed 5 bases at V and 0 bases at J, with 13 bases between. The CDR3 has 14 residues. The CDR3: CSAPRGATNYGYTF. The CDR3 bases are TGCAGTGCTCCAAGAGGGGCCACTAACTATGGCTACACCTTC.

This clonotype was observed at least ten times. The gene calls are TRBV12-3 or TRBV12-4 and TRBJ2-7; 7 bases line up with TRBD2. Trimming took 8 bases from V and 2 from J; bases not matched to a gene: 0. The length of the CDR3 is 11 residues. CDR3 nucleotides: TGTGCCAGCCGGGGGGCCTACGAGCAGTACTTC. Translation gives CASRGAYEQYF.

CDR3 bases: TGTGCCAGCAGTCACCGCTTGACAGGTTCTTACGAGCAGTACTTC. This sequence encodes CASSHRLTGSYEQYF. The V gene is TRBV6-1, the J gene TRBJ2-7; tentatively, D is TRBD1 (6 bases). V lost 5 bases and J lost 4, with 18 bases in between. Germline V gene lookup returns CDR1 MNHNS and CDR2 SASEGT. CDR3 length: 15 amino acids.

The CDR3 loop is CAGGTPGSGELFF. In DNA, the CDR3 is TGTGCCGGTGGGACACCCGGGAGCGGGGAGCTGTTTTTT. The V call is TRBV2, the J call TRBJ2-2; tentatively, D is TRBD1 or TRBD2 (6 bases each). The germline V gene encodes CDR1 SNHLY and CDR2 FYNNEI. Trimming stripped 11 bases from V and 7 bases from J, with 17 bases between. There are 13 residues in the CDR3.

This clonotype appeared once. The CDR3: CSARDRRGPHRDTQYF. The CDR3 nucleotides are TGCAGTGCTAGAGATCGCCGGGGTCCTCACCGCGATACGCAGTATTTT. This chain links TRBV20-1 with TRBJ2-3, with D perhaps matching TRBD2 (5 bases). Trimming left V 0 bases short and J 6 bases short, with 19 bases between. Per the germline V gene, CDR1 is DFQATT and CDR2 is SNEGSKA (reference sequence). This CDR3 comprises 16 residues.

The J gene is TRBJ2-7, the V gene TRBV18; no clear D gene. Germline CDR1 and CDR2: KGHSH and LQKENI. CDR3 length equals 14 residues. V dropped 4 bases and J dropped 2 bases, with 12 bases sitting between them. Written as DNA, the CDR3 is TGTGCCAGCTCACTATCCCAAGAGACCTACGAGCAGTACTTC. Translated, it gives CASSLSQETYEQYF.

This sequence joins TRBV7-2 and TRBJ2-7, with TRBD2 matching over 7 bases. Germline V CDR1 and CDR2: SGHTA, FQGNSA. Unmatched junction bases numbered 4, after V lost 2 bases and J lost 6 bases. The CDR3 extends over 13 amino acids. CDR3 sequence reads: CASSLMGGTEQYF. As DNA, the CDR3 is TGTGCCAGCAGCTTAATGGGAGGGACCGAGCAGTACTTC.

This clonotype was recorded a few times. V is TRBV7-8 and J is TRBJ1-5, with D hard to call. Trimming took 1 base from V and 0 from J, leaving 13 bases between them. Germline CDR1 is SGHVS and CDR2 is FQNEAQ. This CDR3 contains 17 residues. The CDR3: CASSLVIWDYSNQPQHF. The CDR3 DNA reads as TGTGCCAGCAGCTTAGTCATCTGGGATTATAGCAATCAGCCCCAGCATTTT.

Note on this clonotype: At one of its ends the junction is not consistent with the germline gene, which may arise from a read error. The J gene is TRBJ2-6, the V gene TRBV5-1, with D possibly TRBD1 on 5 matching bases. CDR1 is SGHRS and CDR2 is YFSETQ in the germline V gene. This CDR3 has 15 residues. The CDR3 protein is CARSLDRGGANVLTF. The CDR3 DNA is TGCGCCCGCAGCTTGGATAGGGGTGGGGCCAACGTCCTGACTTTC.

The chain is built from TRBV5-1 and TRBJ2-1; no definite D call. The ends were cut back, 0 bases at V and 0 bases at J, with 10 bases in the middle. The CDR3 spans 16 residues. The germline V gene encodes CDR1 SGHRS and CDR2 YFSETQ. CDR3 amino acids: CASSLGGKSSYNEQFF. CDR3 nucleotides: TGCGCCAGCAGCTTGGGGGGAAAAAGCTCCTACAATGAGCAGTTCTTC.

This clonotype appeared once. Being one base from a much bigger clone, this may be a read error. J is TRBJ2-7 and V is TRBV7-2; D is uncertain. Germline assignment: CDR1 SGHTA and CDR2 FQGNSA. V lost 7 bases, J lost 4 bases, and 8 bases lay in between. The CDR3 runs 11 residues. DNA of the CDR3: TGTGCCAGCAACCTTGAATACGAGCAGTACTTC. Translation gives CASNLEYEQYF.

This rearrangement joins TRBV27 to TRBJ2-7, with no clear D. Germline CDR1 and CDR2: MNHEY and SMNVEV (reference sequence). CDR3 length equals 14 residues. The ends were cut back, 5 bases at V and 2 bases at J, with 13 bases in the middle. CDR3 loop: CASSPLNSPYEQYF. CDR3 nucleotides: TGTGCCAGCAGTCCCCTCAACAGCCCCTACGAGCAGTACTTC.